This is a list of T cell receptor beta chains from one sample in a study of T cells in Graves' hyperthyroidism and ophthalmopathy. TCRdb independently ran MiXCR on the multiplex PCR reads; one entry per CDR3 protein. The sample consists of hundreds of thousands of distinct CDR3 sequences, more than 15% of them appearing once. Sequenced: blood. The receptors here all came from a middle-aged woman with Graves' ophthalmopathy. Both conserved end residues are part of each CDR3. The D gene is left open where the match is weak. Clone size appears in some rows only: once, few, many, or a class for an expanded clone.

V gene	J gene	D gene	clone size	CDR3 protein	CDR3 DNA
TRBV20-1	TRBJ2-7	.	.	CSASKPETYEQYF	TGCAGTGCTTCGAAACCAGAAACCTACGAGCAGTACTTC
TRBV15	TRBJ2-6	TRBD2	.	CATSTAGAGANVLTF	TGTGCCACCTCCACGGCGGGGGCTGGGGCCAACGTCCTGACTTTC
TRBV2	TRBJ2-5	.	.	CASNPQETQYF	TGTGCCAGCAATCCCCAAGAGACCCAGTACTTC
TRBV27	TRBJ2-1	.	.	CASSPLRADNEQFF	TGTGCCAGCAGTCCCCTTAGGGCCGACAATGAGCAGTTCTTC
TRBV11-2	TRBJ2-6	.	.	CASSLTGDSSGANVLTF	TGTGCCAGCAGCTTGACAGGCGATAGCTCTGGGGCCAACGTCCTGACTTTC
TRBV28	TRBJ1-6	.	.	CASSFEGSISPLHF	TGTGCCAGCAGTTTCGAGGGAAGTATCTCACCCCTCCACTTT
TRBV11-2	TRBJ2-1	.	many	CASSPRQLGEQFF	TGTGCCAGCAGCCCGAGGCAGTTGGGTGAGCAGTTCTTC
TRBV7-9	TRBJ2-7	TRBD1	many	CASSGTASSLGEQYF	TGTGCCAGCAGCGGGACAGCGTCTTCCCTAGGGGAGCAGTACTTC
TRBV7-8	TRBJ1-6	.	many	CASSLGISVRNSPLHF	TGTGCCAGCAGCCTAGGGATCTCCGTGCGGAATTCACCCCTCCACTTT
TRBV5-1	TRBJ2-3	.	many	CASSLFWGNTDTQYF	TGCGCCAGCAGTCTTTTTTGGGGAAACACAGATACGCAGTATTTT
TRBV12-3/TRBV12-4	TRBJ1-6	TRBD1	many	CASSSQGANSPLHF	TGTGCCAGCAGCTCACAGGGGGCTAATTCACCCCTCCACTTT
TRBV3-1	TRBJ2-3	.	many	CASSQVSGVKTDTQYF	TGTGCCAGCAGCCAAGTAAGCGGAGTAAAAACAGATACGCAGTATTTT
TRBV3-1	TRBJ2-7	.	many	CASSPIGTGDEQYF	TGTGCCAGCAGCCCCATTGGGACGGGAGACGAGCAGTACTTC
TRBV7-6	TRBJ2-7	.	.	CASSLRGSSLYEQYF	TGTGCCAGCAGCCTGCGCGGGTCCTCTTTATACGAGCAGTACTTC
TRBV6-2/TRBV6-3	TRBJ2-5	TRBD2	.	CASVPSGGKQETQYF	TGTGCCAGCGTTCCTAGCGGGGGGAAACAAGAGACCCAGTACTTC
TRBV10-3	TRBJ2-3	TRBD1	few	CAISRDRDTDTQYF	TGTGCCATCAGCCGGGACAGGGACACAGATACGCAGTATTTT
TRBV5-4	TRBJ2-1	TRBD2	few	CASSPGTSGVLGNEQFF	TGTGCCAGCAGTCCCGGGACTAGCGGAGTCCTAGGGAATGAGCAGTTCTTC
TRBV3-1	TRBJ2-1	TRBD1	many	CASSQAGQGAYNEQFF	TGTGCCAGCAGCCAAGCGGGACAGGGGGCTTACAATGAGCAGTTCTTC
TRBV5-1	TRBJ2-1	.	few	CASSLVQGGSGEQFF	TGCGCCAGCAGCTTGGTACAGGGTGGTTCTGGTGAGCAGTTCTTC
TRBV7-8	TRBJ2-3	.	many	CASSPGYSLSTDTQYF	TGTGCCAGCAGCCCAGGATATTCCCTTAGCACAGATACGCAGTATTTT
TRBV6-1	TRBJ2-1	TRBD1	few	CASRKGQAPWDEQFF	TGTGCCAGCAGAAAGGGACAGGCGCCCTGGGATGAGCAGTTCTTC
TRBV20-1	TRBJ2-7	TRBD1	.	CSAPLGQGTYEQYF	TGCAGTGCCCCGTTGGGACAGGGTACCTACGAGCAGTACTTC
TRBV6-1	TRBJ2-1	.	few	CASSAVLIDNEQFF	TGTGCCAGCAGCGCGGTCCTCATCGACAATGAGCAGTTCTTC
TRBV3-1	TRBJ2-5	.	few	CASSLRRMEGETQYF	TGTGCCAGCAGCCTCAGACGGATGGAGGGCGAGACCCAGTACTTC
TRBV11-3	TRBJ1-6	.	many	CASSSSRDSPLHF	TGTGCCAGCAGCAGTTCCAGGGATTCACCCCTCCACTTT
TRBV12-3/TRBV12-4	TRBJ2-2	TRBD2	many	CASSLGLAGATGELFF	TGTGCCAGCAGTCTAGGACTAGCGGGAGCCACCGGGGAGCTGTTTTTT
TRBV11-1	TRBJ2-3	.	many	CASSLESGGGRRTDTQYF	TGTGCCAGCAGCTTAGAATCTGGGGGGGGCCGTCGAACAGATACGCAGTATTTT
TRBV10-3	TRBJ2-1	.	many	CAISAGPYNEQFF	TGTGCCATCAGCGCGGGCCCCTACAATGAGCAGTTCTTC
TRBV5-1	TRBJ2-7	TRBD2	many	CASSPAGTMSYEQYF	TGCGCCAGCAGCCCGGCCGGGACTATGTCCTACGAGCAGTACTTC